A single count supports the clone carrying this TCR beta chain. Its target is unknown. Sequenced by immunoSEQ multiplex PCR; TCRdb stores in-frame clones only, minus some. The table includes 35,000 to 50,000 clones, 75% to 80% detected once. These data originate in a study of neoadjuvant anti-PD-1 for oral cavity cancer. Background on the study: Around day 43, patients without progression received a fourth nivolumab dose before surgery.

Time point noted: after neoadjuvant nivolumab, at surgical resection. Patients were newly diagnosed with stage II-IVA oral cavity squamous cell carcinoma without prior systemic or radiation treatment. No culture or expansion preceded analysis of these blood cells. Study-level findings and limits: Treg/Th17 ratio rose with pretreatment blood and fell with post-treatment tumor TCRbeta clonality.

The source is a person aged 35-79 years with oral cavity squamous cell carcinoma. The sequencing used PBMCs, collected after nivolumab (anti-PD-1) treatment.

CDR3 nucleotide sequence: TGCGCCAGCAGCCGAGTTAGCGGGATGCTCACAGATACGCAGTATTTT. Its translation: CASSRVSGMLTDTQYF. The J gene is TRBJ2-3, the V gene TRBV4-1, with 8 bases that match TRBD2. Germline values: CDR1 MGHRA, CDR2 YSYEKL. The CDR3 loop spans 16 amino acids. Trimming removed 4 bases from V and 2 bases from J; junction bases left unmatched: 8.